The 7 T cell receptor beta chains in this list originate from one sample, sequenced in a study of beta chain features in type 1 diabetes. The whole isolated RNA underwent reverse transcription, so sequencing captured expressed TCRB transcripts. TCRdb's table, derived via immunoSEQ multiplex PCR, lists solely in-frame clones and lacks some. The sample records almost 250,000 clones, 13% to 15% being singletons. The specimen sequenced was naive CD4+ T cells from blood. Every receptor here comes from a woman aged 40 to 50 in good health.

This clone has a handful of counts. This CDR3 is CASSDRRRGGKTQYF. For the CDR3, the DNA is TGTGCCAGCAGCGACCGAAGAAGGGGGGGGAAGACCCAGTACTTC. This sequence joins TRBV7-2 and TRBJ2-5; weak D call: TRBD2 (7 bases). The CDR3 consists of 15 residues. Trimming stripped 5 bases from V and 6 bases from J, with 19 bases between. Germline loops: CDR1 SGHTA, CDR2 FQGNSA.

The V gene is TRBV5-1, the J gene TRBJ1-6, with 7 bases matching TRBD1. V gave up 0 bases and J gave up 7 bases; unmatched junction bases: 7. Germline V gives CDR1 SGHRS, CDR2 YFSETQ. This CDR3 spans 16 amino acids. Here the CDR3 reads CASSLARGTDNSPLHF. CDR3 sequence (DNA): TGCGCCAGCAGCTTGGCCAGGGGGACAGACAATTCACCCCTCCACTTT.

This clone has a handful of counts. This chain uses TRBV6-1 with TRBJ1-2, with unresolved D. The germline V gene encodes CDR1 MNHNS and CDR2 SASEGT. This CDR3 is 14 amino acids long. The germline V and J ends were trimmed by 0 bases and 8 bases, with 13 bases remaining between them. CDR3 region: CASSEAAAGLGYTF. The DNA for the CDR3 is TGTGCCAGCAGTGAAGCCGCCGCCGGACTAGGCTACACCTTC.

This clone was seen more than once but under ten times. The CDR3 is CASITGQGAGGYTF. The CDR3 bases are TGTGCCAGCATCACAGGACAGGGGGCAGGCGGCTACACCTTC. V is TRBV2 and J is TRBJ1-2, with 11 bases matching TRBD1. V lost 7 bases to trimming and J lost 8 bases; unmatched junction nucleotides: 9. The V gene's germline CDR1 is SNHLY and CDR2 FYNNEI. This CDR3 has 14 amino acids.

The CDR3 reads CASSRAGEKLFF. The CDR3 DNA sequence: TGTGCCAGCAGCCGCGCCGGGGAAAAACTGTTTTTT. J is TRBJ1-4 and V is TRBV7-8; D not resolved. Germline CDR1 SGHVS, CDR2 FQNEAQ. The CDR3 consists of 12 residues. Trimming removed 5 bases from V and 8 bases from J, with 9 bases in between.

This sequence joins TRBV19 and TRBJ2-7; 8 bases match TRBD2. From germline, CDR1 is LNHDA and CDR2 SQIVND (reference sequence). Unmatched junction bases numbered 3, after V lost 2 bases and J lost 0 bases. The CDR3 sequence is 15 residues long. CDR3 DNA sequence: TGTGCCAGTAGTATAACGGGAGGGTCCTCCTACGAGCAGTACTTC. Translating it yields CASSITGGSSYEQYF.

This clone appeared a few times. The chain is built from TRBV6-1 and TRBJ1-5; 9 bases fit TRBD1. Trimming took 7 bases from V and 5 from J; bases not matched to a gene: 6. CDR1 MNHNS and CDR2 SASEGT come from the germline V gene. The CDR3 runs to 14 residues. CDR3 residues: CASKVQGAYQPQHF. The CDR3 nucleotides are TGTGCCAGCAAGGTACAGGGGGCTTATCAGCCCCAGCATTTT.